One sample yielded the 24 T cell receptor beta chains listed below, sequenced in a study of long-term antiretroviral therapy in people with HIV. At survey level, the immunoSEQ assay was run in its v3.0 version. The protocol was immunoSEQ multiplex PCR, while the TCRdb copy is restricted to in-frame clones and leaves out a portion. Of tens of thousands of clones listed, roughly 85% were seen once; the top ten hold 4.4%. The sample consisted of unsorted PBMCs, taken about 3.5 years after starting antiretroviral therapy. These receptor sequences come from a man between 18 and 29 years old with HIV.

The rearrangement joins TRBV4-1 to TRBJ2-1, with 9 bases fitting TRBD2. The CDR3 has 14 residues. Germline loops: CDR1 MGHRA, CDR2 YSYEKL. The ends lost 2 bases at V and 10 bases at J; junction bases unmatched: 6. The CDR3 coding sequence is TGCGCCAGCAGCCAACGCGGGAGGGCGGGCGAGCAGTTCTTC. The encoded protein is CASSQRGRAGEQFF.

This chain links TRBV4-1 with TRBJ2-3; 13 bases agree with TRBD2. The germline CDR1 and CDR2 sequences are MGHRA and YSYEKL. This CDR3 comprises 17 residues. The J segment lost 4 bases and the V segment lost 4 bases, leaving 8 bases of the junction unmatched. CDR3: CASSPYSGTSGADTQYF. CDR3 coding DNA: TGCGCCAGCAGCCCCTACTCCGGGACTAGCGGGGCAGATACGCAGTATTTT.

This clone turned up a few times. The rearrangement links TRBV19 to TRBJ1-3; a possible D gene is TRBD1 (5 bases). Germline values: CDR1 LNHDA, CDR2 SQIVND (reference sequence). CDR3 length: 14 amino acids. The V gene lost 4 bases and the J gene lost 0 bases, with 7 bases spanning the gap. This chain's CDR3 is CASSKGPSGNTIYF. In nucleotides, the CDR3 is TGTGCCAGTAGTAAGGGACCCTCTGGAAACACCATATATTTT.

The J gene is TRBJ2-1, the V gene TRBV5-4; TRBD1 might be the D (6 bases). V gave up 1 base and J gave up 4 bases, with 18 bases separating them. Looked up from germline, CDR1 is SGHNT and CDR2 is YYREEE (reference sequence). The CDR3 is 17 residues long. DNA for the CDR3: TGTGCCAGCAGCTTGTTGGGGAACAGGGTGGGTTACAATGAGCAGTTCTTC. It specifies CASSLLGNRVGYNEQFF.

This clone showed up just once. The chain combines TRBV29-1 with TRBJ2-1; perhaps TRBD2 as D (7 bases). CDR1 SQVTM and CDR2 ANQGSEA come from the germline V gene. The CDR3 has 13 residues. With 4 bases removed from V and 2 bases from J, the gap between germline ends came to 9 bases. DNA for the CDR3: TGCAGCGTTGGAGGGGGGGCCTACAATGAGCAGTTCTTC. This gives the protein CSVGGGAYNEQFF.

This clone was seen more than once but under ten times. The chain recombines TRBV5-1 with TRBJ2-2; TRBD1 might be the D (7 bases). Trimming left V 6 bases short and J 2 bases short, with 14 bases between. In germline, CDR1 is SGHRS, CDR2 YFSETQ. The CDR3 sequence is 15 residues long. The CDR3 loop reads CASKGGGVNTGELFF. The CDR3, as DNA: TGCGCCAGCAAAGGAGGGGGCGTCAACACCGGGGAGCTGTTTTTT.

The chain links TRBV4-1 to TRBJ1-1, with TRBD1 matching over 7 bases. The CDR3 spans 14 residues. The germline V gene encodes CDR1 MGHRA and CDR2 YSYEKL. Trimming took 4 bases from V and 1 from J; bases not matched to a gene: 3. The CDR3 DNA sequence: TGCGCCAGCAGCCCGAACAGGGGGAACACTGAAGCTTTCTTT. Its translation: CASSPNRGNTEAFF.

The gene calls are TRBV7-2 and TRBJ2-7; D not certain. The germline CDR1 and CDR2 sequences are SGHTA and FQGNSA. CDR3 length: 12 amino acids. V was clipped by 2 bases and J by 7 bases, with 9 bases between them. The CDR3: CASSLYYGEQYF. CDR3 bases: TGTGCCAGCAGCTTATACTATGGGGAGCAGTACTTC.

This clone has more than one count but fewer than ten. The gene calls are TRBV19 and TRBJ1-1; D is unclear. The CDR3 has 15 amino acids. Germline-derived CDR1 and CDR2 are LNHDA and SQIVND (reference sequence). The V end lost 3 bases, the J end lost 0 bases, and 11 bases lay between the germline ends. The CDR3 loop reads CASSIGEGLNTEAFF. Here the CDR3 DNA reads TGTGCCAGTAGTATCGGAGAGGGCTTGAACACTGAAGCTTTCTTT.

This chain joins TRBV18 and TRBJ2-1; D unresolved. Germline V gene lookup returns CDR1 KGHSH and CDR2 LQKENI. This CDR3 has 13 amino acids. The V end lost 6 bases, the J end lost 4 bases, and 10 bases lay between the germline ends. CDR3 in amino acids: CASSLTAYNEQFF. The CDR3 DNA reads TGTGCCAGCTCCCTAACAGCTTACAATGAGCAGTTCTTC.

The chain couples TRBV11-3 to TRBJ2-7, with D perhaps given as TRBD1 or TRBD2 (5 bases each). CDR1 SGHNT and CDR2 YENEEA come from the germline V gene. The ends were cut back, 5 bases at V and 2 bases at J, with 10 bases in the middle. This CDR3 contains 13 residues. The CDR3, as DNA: TGTGCCAGCAGCGGGGACGATGCCTACGAGCAGTACTTC. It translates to CASSGDDAYEQYF.

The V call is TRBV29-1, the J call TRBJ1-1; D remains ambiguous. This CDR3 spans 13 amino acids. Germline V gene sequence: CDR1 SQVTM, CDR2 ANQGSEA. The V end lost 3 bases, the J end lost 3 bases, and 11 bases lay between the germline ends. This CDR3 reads CSVELGRDTEAFF. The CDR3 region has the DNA TGCAGCGTTGAGCTTGGGAGGGACACTGAAGCTTTCTTT.

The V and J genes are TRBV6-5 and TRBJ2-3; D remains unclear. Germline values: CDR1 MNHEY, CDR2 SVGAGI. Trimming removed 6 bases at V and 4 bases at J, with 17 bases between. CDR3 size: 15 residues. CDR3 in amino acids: CASSTRGEYSDTQYF. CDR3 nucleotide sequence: TGTGCCAGCAGCACACGCGGAGAGTATTCAGATACGCAGTATTTT.

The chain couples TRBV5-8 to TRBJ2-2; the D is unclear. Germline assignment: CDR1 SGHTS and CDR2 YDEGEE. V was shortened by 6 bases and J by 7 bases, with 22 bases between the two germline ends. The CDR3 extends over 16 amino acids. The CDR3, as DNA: TGTGCCAGCAACGCAGCCTTTGGGATCGAGGACGGGGAGCTGTTTTTT. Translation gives CASNAAFGIEDGELFF.

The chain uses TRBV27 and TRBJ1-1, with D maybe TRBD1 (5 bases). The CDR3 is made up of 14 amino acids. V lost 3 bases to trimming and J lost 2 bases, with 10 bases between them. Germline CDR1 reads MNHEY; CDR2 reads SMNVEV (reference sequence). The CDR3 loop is CASSFWGVNTEAFF. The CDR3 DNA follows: TGTGCCAGCAGTTTTTGGGGGGTCAACACTGAAGCTTTCTTT.

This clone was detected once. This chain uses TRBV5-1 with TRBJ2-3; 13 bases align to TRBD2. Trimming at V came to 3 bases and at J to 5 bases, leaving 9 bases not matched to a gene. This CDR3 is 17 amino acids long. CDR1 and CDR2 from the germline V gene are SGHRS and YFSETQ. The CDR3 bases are TGCGCCAGCAGCTCCTCACTAGCGGGAGGGTCCTTAGATACGCAGTATTTT. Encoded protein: CASSSSLAGGSLDTQYF.

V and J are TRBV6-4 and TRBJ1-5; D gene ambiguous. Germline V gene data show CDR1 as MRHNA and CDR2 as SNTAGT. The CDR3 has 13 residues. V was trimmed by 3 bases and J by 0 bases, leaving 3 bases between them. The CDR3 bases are TGTGCCAGCAGTGAGTATAGCAATCAGCCCCAGCATTTT. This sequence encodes CASSEYSNQPQHF.

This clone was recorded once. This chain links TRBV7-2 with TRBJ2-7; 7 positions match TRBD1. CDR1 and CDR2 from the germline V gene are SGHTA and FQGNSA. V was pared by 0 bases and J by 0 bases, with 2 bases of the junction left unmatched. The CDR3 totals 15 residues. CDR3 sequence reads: CASSLARDSSYEQYF. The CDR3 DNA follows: TGTGCCAGCAGCTTAGCACGGGACAGCTCCTACGAGCAGTACTTC.

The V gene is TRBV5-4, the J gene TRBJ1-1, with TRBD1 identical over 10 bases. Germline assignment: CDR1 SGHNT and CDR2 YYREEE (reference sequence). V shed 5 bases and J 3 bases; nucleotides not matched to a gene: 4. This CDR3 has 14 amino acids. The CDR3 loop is CASSWDRGYTEAFF. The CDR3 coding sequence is TGTGCCAGCAGTTGGGACAGGGGCTACACTGAAGCTTTCTTT.

CDR3 nucleotide sequence: TGTGCCACCAGCGTCGGGGGGGCAGATGCTAACTATGGCTACACCTTC. Translating it yields CATSVGGADANYGYTF. V and J are TRBV15 and TRBJ1-2; the D gene is possibly TRBD1 (6 bases). V was trimmed by 5 bases and J by 0 bases, leaving 16 bases between them. This CDR3 spans 16 amino acids. Looked up from germline, CDR1 is LNHNV and CDR2 is YYDKDF (reference sequence).

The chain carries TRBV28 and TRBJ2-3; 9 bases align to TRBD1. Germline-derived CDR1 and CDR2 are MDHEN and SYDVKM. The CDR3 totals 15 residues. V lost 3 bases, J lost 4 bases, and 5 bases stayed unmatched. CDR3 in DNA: TGTGCCAGCAGTTTGGACAGGGGAGTGTCAGATACGCAGTATTTT. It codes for CASSLDRGVSDTQYF.

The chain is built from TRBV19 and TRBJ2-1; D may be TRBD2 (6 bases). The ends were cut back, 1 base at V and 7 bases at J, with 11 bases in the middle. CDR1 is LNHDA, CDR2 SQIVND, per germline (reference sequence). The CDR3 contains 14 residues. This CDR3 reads CASSIVNRGNEQFF. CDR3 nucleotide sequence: TGTGCCAGTAGTATAGTTAACCGGGGGAATGAGCAGTTCTTC. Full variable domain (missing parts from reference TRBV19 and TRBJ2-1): DGGITQSPKYLFRKEGQNVTLSCEQNLNHDAMYWYRQDPGQGLRLIYYSQIVNDFQKGDIAEGYSVSREKKESFPLTVTSAQKNPTAFYLCASSIVNRGNEQFFGPGTRLTVL.

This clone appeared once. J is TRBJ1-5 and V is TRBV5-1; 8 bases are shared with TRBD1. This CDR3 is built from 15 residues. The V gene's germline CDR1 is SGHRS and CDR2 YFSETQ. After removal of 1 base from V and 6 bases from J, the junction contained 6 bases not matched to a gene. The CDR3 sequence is CASSLLGQATQPQHF. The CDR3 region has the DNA TGCGCCAGCAGCTTGCTGGGACAGGCCACTCAGCCCCAGCATTTT.

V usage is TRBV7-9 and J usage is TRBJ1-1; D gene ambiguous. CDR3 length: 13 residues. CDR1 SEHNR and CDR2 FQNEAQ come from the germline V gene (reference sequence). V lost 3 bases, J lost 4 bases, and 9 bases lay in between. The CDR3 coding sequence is TGTGCCAGCAGCTTGTCCGAGAGCACTGAAGCTTTCTTT. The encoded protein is CASSLSESTEAFF.